This T cell receptor beta chain is from a study of blood T cell repertoires in COVID-19. The wider study: From T cells, B-cell-depleted T cells, or PBMCs came the material, which was cDNA or gDNA.

Per the study methods: It was from reference gene primer amplification that nucleated cell counts were estimated. Assay: immunoSEQ multiplex PCR; the TCRdb copy retains only in-frame clones and omits some. That table gives V, J and clone size, and the DNA gave D and trimming. In the table there are around 170,000 clones, around 80% of which are singletons. V lost 0 bases to trimming and J lost 7 bases, with 12 bases between them. Germline-derived CDR1 and CDR2 are SGHTA and FQGNSA. The CDR3 runs to 14 residues. Cohorts were assigned according to the clinical history that participants reported. The chain carries TRBV7-2 and TRBJ1-1; D unresolved. The TCR originated in a man in his sixties who had been exposed to COVID-19. Specimen: PBMCs or T cells enriched from blood (not recorded which). For the CDR3, the DNA is TGTGCCAGCAGCTTAGCGCATGTCACAGATGAAGCTTTCTTT. As protein: CASSLAHVTDEAFF.